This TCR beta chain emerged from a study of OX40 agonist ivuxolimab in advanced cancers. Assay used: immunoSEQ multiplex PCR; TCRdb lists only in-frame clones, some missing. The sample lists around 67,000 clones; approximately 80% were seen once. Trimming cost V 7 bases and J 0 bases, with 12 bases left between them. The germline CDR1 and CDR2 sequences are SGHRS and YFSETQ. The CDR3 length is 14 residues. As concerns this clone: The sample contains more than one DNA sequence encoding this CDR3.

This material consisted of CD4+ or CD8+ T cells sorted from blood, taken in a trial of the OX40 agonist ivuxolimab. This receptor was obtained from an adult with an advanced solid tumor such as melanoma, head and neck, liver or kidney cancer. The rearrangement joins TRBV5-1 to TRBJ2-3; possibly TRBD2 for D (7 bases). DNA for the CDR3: TGCGCCAGCTTGAGGGGGGGTAGCACAGATACGCAGTATTTT. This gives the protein CASLRGGSTDTQYF. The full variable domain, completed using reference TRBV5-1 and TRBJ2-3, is KAGVTQTPRYLIKTRGQQVTLSCSPISGHRSVSWYQQTPGQGLQFLFEYFSETQRNKGNFPGRFSGRQFSNSRSEMNVSTLELGDSALYLCASLRGGSTDTQYFGPGTRLTVL.